This TCR beta chain was identified during a study of shared clonotypes between healthy human individuals. CDR1 is MDHEN and CDR2 is SYDVKM in the germline V gene. V was trimmed by 5 bases and J by 5 bases, leaving 9 bases between them. The CDR3 totals 12 residues. This table comes from immunoSEQ multiplex PCR, and its TCRdb copy is limited to in-frame clones, with some not included. Of fewer than 2.5 million clones in the sample, more than 85% were seen once. This TCR was sampled from a man between 18 and 29 years old in good health. Some clones in this sample may be carry-over from other donors' samples. Sequenced: naive CD4+ T cells from PBMCs. The subset is: CD45RA+ positively selected. J is TRBJ1-2 and V is TRBV28; D unclear. In nucleotides, the CDR3 is TGTGCCAGCAGTGAATCAAAATATGGCTACACCTTC. Translated, it gives CASSESKYGYTF.